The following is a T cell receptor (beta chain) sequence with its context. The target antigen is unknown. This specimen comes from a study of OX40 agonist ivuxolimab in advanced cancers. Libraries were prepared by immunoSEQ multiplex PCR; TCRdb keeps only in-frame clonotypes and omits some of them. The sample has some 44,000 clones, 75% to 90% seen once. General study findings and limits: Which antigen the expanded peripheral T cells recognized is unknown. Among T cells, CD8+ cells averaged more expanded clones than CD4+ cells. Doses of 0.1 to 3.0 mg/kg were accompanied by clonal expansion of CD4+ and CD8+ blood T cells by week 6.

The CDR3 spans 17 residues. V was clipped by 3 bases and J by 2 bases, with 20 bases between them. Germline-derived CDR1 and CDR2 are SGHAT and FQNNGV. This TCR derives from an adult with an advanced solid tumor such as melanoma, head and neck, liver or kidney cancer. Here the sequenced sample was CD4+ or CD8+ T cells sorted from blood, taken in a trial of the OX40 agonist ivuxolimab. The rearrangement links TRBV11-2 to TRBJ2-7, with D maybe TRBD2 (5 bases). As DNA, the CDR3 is TGTGCCAGCAGCTTCAACCCCCGGAGGAGTCCTCCCTACGAGCAGTACTTC. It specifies CASSFNPRRSPPYEQYF.